The clone carrying this TCR beta chain was counted ten times or more. Its antigen is as yet unknown. The CDR3 extends 3 residues past the end of the read, so its final part is completed from the germline J gene. Control and CVID samples contributed equal amounts of genomic DNA. TCRdb's copy holds only in-frame clones and misses some; the assay was immunoSEQ multiplex PCR. Altogether 40,000 to 55,000 clones were found in the sample, and no singletons occur. The CDR3 has 15 residues. Unmatched junction bases numbered 3, after V lost 5 bases and J lost 2 bases. This specimen belongs to a study of T cell clonality in common variable immunodeficiency. Findings and caveats of the study: CVID subjects shared fewer TCRbeta clones than healthy controls did.

Sequencing was performed on peripheral blood mononuclear cells. This clonotype originated in a person aged 18 to 75 in good health. V gene TRBV12-3 or TRBV12-4 combines with J gene TRBJ2-3, with 11 bases aligning to TRBD2. The CDR3 reads CASSRLAGITDTQYF. Partial CDR3 DNA: TGTGCCAGCAGTCGACTAGCGGGAATCACAGATACG.